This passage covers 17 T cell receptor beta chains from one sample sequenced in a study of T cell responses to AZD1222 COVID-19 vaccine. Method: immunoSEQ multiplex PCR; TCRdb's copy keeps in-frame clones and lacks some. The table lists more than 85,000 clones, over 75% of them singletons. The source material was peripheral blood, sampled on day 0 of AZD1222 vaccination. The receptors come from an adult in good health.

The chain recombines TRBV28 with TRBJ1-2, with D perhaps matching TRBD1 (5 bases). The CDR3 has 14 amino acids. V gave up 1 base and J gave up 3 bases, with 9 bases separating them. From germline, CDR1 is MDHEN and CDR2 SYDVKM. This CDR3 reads CASSLYGTYYGYTF. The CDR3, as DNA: TGTGCCAGCAGTTTATACGGGACCTACTATGGCTACACCTTC.

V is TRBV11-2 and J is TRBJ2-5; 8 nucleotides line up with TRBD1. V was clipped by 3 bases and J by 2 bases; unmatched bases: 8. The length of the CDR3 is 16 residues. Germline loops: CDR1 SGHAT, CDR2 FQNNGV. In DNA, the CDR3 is TGTGCCAGCAGCTTTAATGGACAGGGTGGACAAGAGACCCAGTACTTC. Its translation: CASSFNGQGGQETQYF.

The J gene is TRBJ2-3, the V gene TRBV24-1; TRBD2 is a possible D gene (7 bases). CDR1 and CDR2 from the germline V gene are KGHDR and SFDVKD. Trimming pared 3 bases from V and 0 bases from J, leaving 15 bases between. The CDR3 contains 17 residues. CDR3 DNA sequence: TGTGCCACCAGTGATCCCCGGGGGGCAATTAGCACAGATACGCAGTATTTT. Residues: CATSDPRGAISTDTQYF.

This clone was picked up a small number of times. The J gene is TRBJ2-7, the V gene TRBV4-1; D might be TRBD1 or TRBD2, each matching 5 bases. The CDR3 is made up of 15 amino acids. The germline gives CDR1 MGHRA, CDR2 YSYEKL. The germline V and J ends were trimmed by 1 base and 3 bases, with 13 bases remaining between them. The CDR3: CASSQGGAIGYEQYF. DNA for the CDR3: TGCGCCAGCAGCCAAGGAGGGGCGATTGGCTACGAGCAGTACTTC.

In nucleotides, the CDR3 is TGTGCCAGCAGCTCATACAGGGGAGCCTACGAGCAGTACTTC. Translated: CASSSYRGAYEQYF. The chain joins TRBV11-2 to TRBJ2-7; TRBD1 agrees at 7 bases. The CDR3 is 14 residues long. J was trimmed by 2 bases and V by 4 bases; bases with no gene match: 5. Per the germline V gene, CDR1 is SGHAT and CDR2 is FQNNGV.

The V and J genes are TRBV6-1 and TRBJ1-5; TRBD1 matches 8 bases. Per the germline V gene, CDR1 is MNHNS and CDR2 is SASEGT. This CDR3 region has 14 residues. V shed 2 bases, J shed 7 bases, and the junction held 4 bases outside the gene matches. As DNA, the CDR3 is TGTGCCAGCAGTGAACAGGGGGCTTACCAGCCCCAGCATTTT. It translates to CASSEQGAYQPQHF.

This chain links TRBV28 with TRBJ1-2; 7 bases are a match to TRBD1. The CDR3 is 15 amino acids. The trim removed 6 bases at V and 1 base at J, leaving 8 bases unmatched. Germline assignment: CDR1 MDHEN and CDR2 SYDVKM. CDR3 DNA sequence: TGTGCCAGCAGCTCCCGGGACAGCCTTAACTATGGCTACACCTTC. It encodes CASSSRDSLNYGYTF.

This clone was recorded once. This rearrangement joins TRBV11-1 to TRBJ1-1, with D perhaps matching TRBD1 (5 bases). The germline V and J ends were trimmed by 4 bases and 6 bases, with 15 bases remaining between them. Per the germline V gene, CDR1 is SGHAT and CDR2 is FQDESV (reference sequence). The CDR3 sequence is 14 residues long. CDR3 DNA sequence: TGTGCCAGCAGCTCCCCTGGGGGGGTGGCTGAAGCTTTCTTT. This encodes CASSSPGGVAEAFF. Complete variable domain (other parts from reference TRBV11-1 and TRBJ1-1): EAEVAQSPRYKITEKSQAVAFWCDPISGHATLYWYRQILGQGPELLVQFQDESVVDDSQLPKDRFSAERLKGVDSTLKIQPAELGDSAMYLCASSSPGGVAEAFFGQGTRLTVV.

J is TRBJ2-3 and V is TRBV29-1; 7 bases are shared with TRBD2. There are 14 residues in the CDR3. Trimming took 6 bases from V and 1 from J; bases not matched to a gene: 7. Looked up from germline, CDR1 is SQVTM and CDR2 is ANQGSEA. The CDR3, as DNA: TGCAGCGTCGGTAGCGGGCTACGCACAGATACGCAGTATTTT. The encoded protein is CSVGSGLRTDTQYF.

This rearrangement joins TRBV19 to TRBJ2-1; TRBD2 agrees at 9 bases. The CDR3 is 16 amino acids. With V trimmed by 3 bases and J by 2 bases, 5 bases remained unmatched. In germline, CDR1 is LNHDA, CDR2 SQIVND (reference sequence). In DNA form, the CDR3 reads TGTGCCAGTAGTATTGCGCTAGCGGGACCCTACAATGAGCAGTTCTTC. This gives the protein CASSIALAGPYNEQFF.

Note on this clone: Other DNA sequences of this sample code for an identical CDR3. CDR3 bases: TGTGCCAGCAGTGAAGCGAGACAGGGGAGATCACCCCTCCACTTT. Translated: CASSEARQGRSPLHF. J is TRBJ1-6 and V is TRBV6-1; 8 bases match TRBD1. This CDR3 is built from 15 residues. J gave up 10 bases and V 0 bases, and 5 bases lay outside the gene matches. Germline-derived CDR1 and CDR2 are MNHNS and SASEGT.

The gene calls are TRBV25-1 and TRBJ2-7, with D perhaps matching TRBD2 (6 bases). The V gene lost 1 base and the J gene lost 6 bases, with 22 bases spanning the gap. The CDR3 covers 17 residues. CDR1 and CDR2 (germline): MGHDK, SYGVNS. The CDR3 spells CASSELQAVASVAEQYF. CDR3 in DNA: TGTGCCAGCAGTGAATTGCAAGCGGTGGCTAGCGTTGCCGAGCAGTACTTC.

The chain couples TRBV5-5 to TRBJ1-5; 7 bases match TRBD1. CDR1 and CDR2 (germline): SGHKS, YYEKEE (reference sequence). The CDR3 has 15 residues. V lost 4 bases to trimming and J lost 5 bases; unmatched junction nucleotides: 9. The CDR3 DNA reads TGTGCCAGCAGCGCCTCCTACAGGGGATATCAGCCCCAGCATTTT. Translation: CASSASYRGYQPQHF.

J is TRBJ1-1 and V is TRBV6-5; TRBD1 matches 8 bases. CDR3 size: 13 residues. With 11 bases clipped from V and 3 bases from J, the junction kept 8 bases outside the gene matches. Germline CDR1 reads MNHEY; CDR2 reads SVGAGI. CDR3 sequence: CAARGQGYTEAFF. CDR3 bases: TGTGCCGCCAGGGGGCAGGGGTACACTGAAGCTTTCTTT.

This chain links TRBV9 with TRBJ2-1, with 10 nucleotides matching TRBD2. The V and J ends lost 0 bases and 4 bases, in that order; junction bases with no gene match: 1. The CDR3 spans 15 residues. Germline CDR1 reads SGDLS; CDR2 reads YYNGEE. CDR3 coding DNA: TGTGCCAGCAGCGTAGGAGCGGGGGGGTACAATGAGCAGTTCTTC. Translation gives CASSVGAGGYNEQFF.

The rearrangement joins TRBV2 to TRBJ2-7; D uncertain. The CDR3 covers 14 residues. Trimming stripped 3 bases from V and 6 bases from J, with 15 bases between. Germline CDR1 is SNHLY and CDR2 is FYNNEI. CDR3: CASSDVPGRGEQYF. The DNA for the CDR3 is TGTGCCAGCAGTGACGTACCCGGGCGAGGCGAGCAGTACTTC. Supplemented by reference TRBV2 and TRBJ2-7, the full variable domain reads EPEVTQTPSHQVTQMGQEVILRCVPISNHLYFYWYRQILGQKVEFLVSFYNNEISEKSEIFDDQFSVERPDGSNFTLKIRSTKLEDSAMYFCASSDVPGRGEQYFGPGTRLTVT.

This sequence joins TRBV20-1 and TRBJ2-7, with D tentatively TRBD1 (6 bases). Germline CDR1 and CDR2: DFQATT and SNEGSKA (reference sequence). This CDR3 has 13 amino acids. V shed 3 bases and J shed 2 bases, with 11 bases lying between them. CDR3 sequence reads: CSASGDTTYEQYF. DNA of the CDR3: TGCAGTGCTAGTGGGGACACCACCTACGAGCAGTACTTC.